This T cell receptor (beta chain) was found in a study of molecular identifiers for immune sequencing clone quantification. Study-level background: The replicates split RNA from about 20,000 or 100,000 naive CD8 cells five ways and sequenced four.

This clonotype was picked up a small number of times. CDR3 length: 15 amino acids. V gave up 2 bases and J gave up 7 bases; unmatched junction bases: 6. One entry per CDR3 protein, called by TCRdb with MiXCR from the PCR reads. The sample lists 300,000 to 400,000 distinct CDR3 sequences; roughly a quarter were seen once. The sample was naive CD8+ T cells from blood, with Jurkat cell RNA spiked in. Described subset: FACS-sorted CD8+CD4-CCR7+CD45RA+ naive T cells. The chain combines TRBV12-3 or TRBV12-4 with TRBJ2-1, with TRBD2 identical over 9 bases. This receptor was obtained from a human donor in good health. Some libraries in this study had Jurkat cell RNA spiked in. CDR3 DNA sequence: TGTGCCAGCAGTTTATCTAGCGGGGCTTCGAATGAGCAGTTCTTC. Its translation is CASSLSSGASNEQFF.